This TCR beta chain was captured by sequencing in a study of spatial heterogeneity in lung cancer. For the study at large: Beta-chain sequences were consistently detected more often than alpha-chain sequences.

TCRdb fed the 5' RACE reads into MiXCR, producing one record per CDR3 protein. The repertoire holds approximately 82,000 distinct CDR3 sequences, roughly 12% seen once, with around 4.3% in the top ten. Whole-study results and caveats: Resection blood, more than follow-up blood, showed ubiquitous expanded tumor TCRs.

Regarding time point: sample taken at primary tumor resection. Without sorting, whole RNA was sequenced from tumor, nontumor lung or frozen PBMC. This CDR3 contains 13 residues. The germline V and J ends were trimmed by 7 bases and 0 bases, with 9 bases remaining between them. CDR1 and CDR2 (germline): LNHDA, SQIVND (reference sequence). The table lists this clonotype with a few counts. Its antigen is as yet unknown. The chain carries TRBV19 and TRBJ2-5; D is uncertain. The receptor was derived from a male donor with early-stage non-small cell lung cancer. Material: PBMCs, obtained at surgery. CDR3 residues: CASKDNNQETQYF. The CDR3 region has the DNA TGTGCCAGTAAGGATAATAACCAAGAGACCCAGTACTTC.